This TCR beta chain is drawn from a study of beta chain features in type 1 diabetes (dated by TCRdb to 2016 to 2018). Concerning the study at large: No differences in mean age, gender distribution, total cell number or subset yield were found between patients and healthy donors. A total of 85 million to 140 million sorted cells were examined across all samples, and a strong correlation was observed between cell number per subset and RNA yield. In the study, recently diagnosed type 1 diabetes patients and matched healthy donors were compared on the TCRB repertoires of their sorted circulating CD4+ T cell subsets. Regulatory and stem cell-like memory subsets were isolated from only 8 patients and about 8 healthy donors, whereas naive and central memory subsets came from all 28 donors.

The entire isolated RNA was reverse transcribed using the High Capacity cDNA Reverse Transcription Kit, and thus expressed TCRB transcripts were sequenced. Deep immunoSEQ sequencing was applied to naive, central memory and regulatory T cell samples, giving an average of about 3.6 million total reads per sample. Sorted cells were lysed in RLT buffer and RNA was extracted with DNase-treated RNeasy Micro or Mini kits, depending on cell number. Each cell subset was processed separately to prevent cross-contamination, with patient and healthy donor samples processed together. TCRB sequences were amplified from cDNA with the immunoSEQ multiplex PCR, producing 87-bp fragments spanning the CDR3 region. The amplicons were sequenced using the Illumina HiSeq platform. In the paper's pipeline: Synthetic template baselines were used to correct PCR bias computationally, reads within Hamming distance 2 were collapsed together, and singletons that could not be merged were discarded. Reads were aligned against IMGT so that V, D and J genes, CDR3 length and insertions or deletions at six rearrangement sites could be assigned. Within each subset, clonotype counts were normalized to sorted cell number, after which true diversity and Gini coefficients were computed with the tcR R package. The overlap coefficient, calculated on TCRB nucleotide sequences, was used to quantify repertoire sharing. As a proxy for the pre-selection repertoire, out-of-frame TCRB sequences from naive cells were analyzed. TCRdb mirrors the immuneACCESS table, restricted to in-frame sequences. Some clones are absent from its copies; in checked studies, under half trace to an unresolved V gene, and the reason for the others is unknown. V and J calls and clone size are copied from that table; D and trimming were computed from the DNA. The sample table records under 800,000 clones; roughly 15% of these occur just once. The top ten clonotypes cover about 0.097% of the sample.

Broader findings and caveats from the paper: Patients with type 1 diabetes made fewer insertions and deleted more nucleotides at VDJ recombination sites, implying thymic rearrangement abnormalities. A moderate but significant shortening of TCRB CDR3 length was observed in type 1 diabetes patients in all four CD4+ subsets. PCR may preferentially amplify shorter templates, but because patient and control samples were amplified and corrected together, any resulting skew would affect both groups equally. Sequencing cDNA rather than genomic DNA could over-represent highly expressing activated cells, although activation and CD3 levels did not differ between groups. HLA sub-analyses involved small numbers of individuals, so any influence of HLA type on TCRB rearrangement remained unresolved. The naive, central memory and regulatory TCRB repertoires appeared to resemble one another more closely among patients than among healthy donors.

This clone was observed a few times. There is no known antigen for this receptor. Base qualities are not recorded, but no much larger clone differs from it by a single base. Deletion took 9 bases off V and 2 bases off J, with a span of 16 bases between the germline ends. The CDR3 measures 14 amino acids from cysteine to phenylalanine. Only the CDR3 DNA stays, 42 bases, in frame from base 1. The germline V gene sets CDR1 to MDHEN and CDR2 to SYDVKM. From each donor, a single peripheral blood sample of 100 to 150 mL on average was drawn into heparinised tubes. Naive, central memory, regulatory and stem cell-like memory CD4+ T cells were sorted on a BD FACSAria II using a panel including CD45RO, CCR7, CD25, CD127, CD95 and CD27. All sorted populations exceeded 98% purity. PBMCs were isolated immediately by Lymphoprep density gradient centrifugation and stained directly without culture. So that batch effects would be minimized, each experiment stained and sorted samples in pairs, pairing one healthy donor with one patient.

The source is a man between 18 and 29 years old in good health. Sequencing was done on a sample of naive CD4+ T cells from blood. Taken with the paper, the label for cell subset or site translates to: true naive CD4+ T cells. Rearrangement joined TRBV28 to TRBJ1-1; the D gene is possibly TRBD1, with 5 bases matching. The bases read TGTGCCAGTACCCCCCAGGGACTTAACACTGAAGCTTTCTTT. This translates into CASTPQGLNTEAFF.